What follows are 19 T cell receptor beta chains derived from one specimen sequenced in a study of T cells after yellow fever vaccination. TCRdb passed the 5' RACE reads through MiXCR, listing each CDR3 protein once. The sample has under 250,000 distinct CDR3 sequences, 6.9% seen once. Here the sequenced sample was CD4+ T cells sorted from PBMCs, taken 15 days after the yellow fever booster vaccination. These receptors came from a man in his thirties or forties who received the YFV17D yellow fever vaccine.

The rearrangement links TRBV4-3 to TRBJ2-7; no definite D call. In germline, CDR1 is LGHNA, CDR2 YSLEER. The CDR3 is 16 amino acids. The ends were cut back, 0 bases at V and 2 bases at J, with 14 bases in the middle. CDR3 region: CASSQDLTSIPYEQYF. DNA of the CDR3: TGCGCCAGCAGCCAAGATCTTACCTCTATCCCCTACGAGCAGTACTTC.

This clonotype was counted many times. CDR3 bases: TGTGCCAGCAGCTTACGATGGCGGGAGGGAGGCGGGGAGCTGTTTTTT. It codes for CASSLRWREGGGELFF. This chain links TRBV7-8 with TRBJ2-2; 9 nucleotides align to TRBD2. From germline, CDR1 is SGHVS and CDR2 FQNEAQ. The ends lost 2 bases at V and 7 bases at J; junction bases unmatched: 8. This CDR3 is built from 16 residues.

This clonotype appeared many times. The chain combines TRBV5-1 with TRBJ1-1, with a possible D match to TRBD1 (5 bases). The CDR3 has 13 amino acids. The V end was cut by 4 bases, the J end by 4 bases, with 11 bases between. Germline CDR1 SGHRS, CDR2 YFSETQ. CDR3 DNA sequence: TGCGCCAGCAGCCCCGGGACGGGCACTGAAGCTTTCTTT. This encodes CASSPGTGTEAFF.

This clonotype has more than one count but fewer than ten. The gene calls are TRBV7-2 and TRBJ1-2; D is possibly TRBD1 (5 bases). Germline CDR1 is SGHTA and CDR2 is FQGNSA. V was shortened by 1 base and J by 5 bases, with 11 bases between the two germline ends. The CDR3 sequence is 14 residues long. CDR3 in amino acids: CASSLGGSPYGYTF. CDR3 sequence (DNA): TGTGCCAGCAGCTTAGGGGGCAGCCCTTATGGCTACACCTTC.

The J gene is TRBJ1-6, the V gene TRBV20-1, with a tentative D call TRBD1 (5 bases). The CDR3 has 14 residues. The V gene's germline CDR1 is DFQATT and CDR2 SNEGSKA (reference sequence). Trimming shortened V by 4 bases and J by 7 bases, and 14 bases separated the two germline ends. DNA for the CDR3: TGCAGTGCTACCTTAGGGGTTGGCAATTCACCCCTCCACTTT. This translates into CSATLGVGNSPLHF.

Written as DNA, the CDR3 is TGTGCCAGCAGTTTCAGGGGGGAAGGAGAGACCCAGTACTTC. Encoded protein: CASSFRGEGETQYF. The J gene is TRBJ2-5, the V gene TRBV27; D may be TRBD1 (7 bases). V was pared by 3 bases and J by 4 bases, with 12 bases between. Germline assignment: CDR1 MNHEY and CDR2 SMNVEV (reference sequence). The CDR3 sequence is 14 residues long.

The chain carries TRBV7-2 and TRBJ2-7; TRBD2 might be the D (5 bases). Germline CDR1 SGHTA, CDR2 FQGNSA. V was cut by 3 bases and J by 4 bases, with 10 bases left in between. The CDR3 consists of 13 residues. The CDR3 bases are TGTGCCAGCAGCTTTTTTTTAGCGTACGAGCAGTACTTC. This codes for CASSFFLAYEQYF.

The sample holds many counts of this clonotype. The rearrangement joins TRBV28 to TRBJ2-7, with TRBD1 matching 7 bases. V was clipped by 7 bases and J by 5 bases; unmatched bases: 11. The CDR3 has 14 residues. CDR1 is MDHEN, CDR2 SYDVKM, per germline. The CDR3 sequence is CASISGQSIHEQYF. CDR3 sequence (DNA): TGTGCCAGCATCTCGGGACAGTCGATACACGAGCAGTACTTC. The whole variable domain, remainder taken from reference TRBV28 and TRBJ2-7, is DVKVTQSSRYLVKRTGEKVFLECVQDMDHENMFWYRQDPGLGLRLIYFSYDVKMKEKGDIPEGYSVSREKKERFSLILESASTNQTSMYLCASISGQSIHEQYFGPGTRLTVT.

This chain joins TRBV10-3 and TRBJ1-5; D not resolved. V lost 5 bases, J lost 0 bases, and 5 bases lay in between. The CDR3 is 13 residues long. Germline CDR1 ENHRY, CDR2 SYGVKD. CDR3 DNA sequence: TGTGCCATCAGTCCCTTTAGCAATCAGCCCCAGCATTTT. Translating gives CAISPFSNQPQHF.

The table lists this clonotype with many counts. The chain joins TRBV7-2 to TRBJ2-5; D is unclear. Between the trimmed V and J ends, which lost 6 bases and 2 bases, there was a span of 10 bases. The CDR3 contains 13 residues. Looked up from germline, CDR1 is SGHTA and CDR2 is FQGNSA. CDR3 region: CASRLPAQETQYF. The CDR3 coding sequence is TGTGCCAGCAGGCTTCCTGCTCAAGAGACCCAGTACTTC.

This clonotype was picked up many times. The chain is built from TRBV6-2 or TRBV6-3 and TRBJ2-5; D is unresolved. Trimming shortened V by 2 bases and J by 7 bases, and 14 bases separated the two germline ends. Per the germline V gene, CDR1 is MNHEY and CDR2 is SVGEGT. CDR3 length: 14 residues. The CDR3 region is CASSYPVGIGTQYF. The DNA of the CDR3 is TGTGCCAGCAGTTACCCCGTAGGGATCGGGACCCAGTACTTC.

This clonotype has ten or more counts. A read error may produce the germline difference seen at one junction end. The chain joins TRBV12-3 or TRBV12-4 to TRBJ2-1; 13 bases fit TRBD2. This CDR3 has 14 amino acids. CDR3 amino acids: CASRTGTSGTRGLF. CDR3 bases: TGTGCCAGCAGAACCGGGACTAGCGGGACCCGGGGGTTATTC.

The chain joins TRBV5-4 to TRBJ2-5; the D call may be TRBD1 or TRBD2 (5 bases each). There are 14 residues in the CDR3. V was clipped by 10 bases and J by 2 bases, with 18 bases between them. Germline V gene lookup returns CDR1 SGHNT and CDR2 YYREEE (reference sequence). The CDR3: CAGGKGSTQETQYF. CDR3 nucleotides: TGTGCCGGGGGTAAGGGTAGCACACAAGAGACCCAGTACTTC.

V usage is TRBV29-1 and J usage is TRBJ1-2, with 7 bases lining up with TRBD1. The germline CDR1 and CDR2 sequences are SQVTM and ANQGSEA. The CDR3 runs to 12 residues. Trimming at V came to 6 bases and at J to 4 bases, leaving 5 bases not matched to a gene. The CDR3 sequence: CSVGDRRYGYTF. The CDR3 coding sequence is TGCAGCGTGGGGGACAGACGCTATGGCTACACCTTC.

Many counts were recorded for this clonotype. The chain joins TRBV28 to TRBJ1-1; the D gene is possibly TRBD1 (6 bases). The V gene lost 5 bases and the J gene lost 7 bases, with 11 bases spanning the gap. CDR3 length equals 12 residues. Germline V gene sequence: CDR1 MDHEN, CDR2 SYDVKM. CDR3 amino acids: CASSNWDIEAFF. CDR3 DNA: TGTGCCAGCAGTAACTGGGACATTGAAGCTTTCTTT. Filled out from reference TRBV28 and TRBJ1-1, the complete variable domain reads DVKVTQSSRYLVKRTGEKVFLECVQDMDHENMFWYRQDPGLGLRLIYFSYDVKMKEKGDIPEGYSVSREKKERFSLILESASTNQTSMYLCASSNWDIEAFFGQGTRLTVV.

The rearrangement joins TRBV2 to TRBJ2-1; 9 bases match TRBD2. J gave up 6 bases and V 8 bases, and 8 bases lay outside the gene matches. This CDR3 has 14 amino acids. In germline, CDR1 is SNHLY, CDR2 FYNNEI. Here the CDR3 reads CASRWRGRANEQFF. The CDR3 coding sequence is TGTGCCAGCCGTTGGCGCGGGAGGGCCAATGAGCAGTTCTTC.

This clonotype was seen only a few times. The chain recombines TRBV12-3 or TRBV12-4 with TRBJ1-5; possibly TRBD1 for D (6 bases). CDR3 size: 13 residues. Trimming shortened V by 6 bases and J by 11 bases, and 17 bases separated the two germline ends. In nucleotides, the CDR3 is TGTGCCAGCAGCCCAGGACAGTCCACGACCCAGCATTTT. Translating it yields CASSPGQSTTQHF.

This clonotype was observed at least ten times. Here the CDR3 DNA reads TGTGCCACCAGTGATCTAAGCGGGAGGGCCGATGAGCAGTTCTTC. This codes for CATSDLSGRADEQFF. V gene TRBV24-1 combines with J gene TRBJ2-1; the match to TRBD2 covers 10 bases. Trimming at V came to 3 bases and at J to 8 bases, leaving 6 bases not matched to a gene. Germline assignment: CDR1 KGHDR and CDR2 SFDVKD. This CDR3 region has 15 residues.

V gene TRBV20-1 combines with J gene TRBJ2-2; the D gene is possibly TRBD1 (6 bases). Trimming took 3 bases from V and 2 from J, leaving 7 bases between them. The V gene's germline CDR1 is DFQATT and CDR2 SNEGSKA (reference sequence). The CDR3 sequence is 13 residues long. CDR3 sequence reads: CSARDRNTGELFF. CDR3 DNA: TGCAGTGCTAGGGACAGAAACACCGGGGAGCTGTTTTTT.